Presented here are 21 T cell receptor beta chains from one specimen sequenced in a study of Ad26.COV2.S vaccination and SARS-CoV-2 variants. Repertoires were generated with immunoSEQ multiplex PCR, while TCRdb's copy carries only in-frame clones and drops some. The data hold about 97,000 clones, with roughly 80% observed a single time. The specimen comprised peripheral blood, sampled after recovery from COVID-19. These TCRs come from a human donor who had recovered from COVID-19.

The chain couples TRBV2 to TRBJ2-3; a weak D match, TRBD2 (5 bases). CDR3 length: 10 residues. CDR1 SNHLY and CDR2 FYNNEI come from the germline V gene. Between the trimmed V and J ends, which lost 6 bases and 10 bases, there was a span of 8 bases. As DNA, the CDR3 is TGTGCCAGCAGGGAGAGGGCGCAGTATTTT. Protein sequence: CASRERAQYF.

This clone was seen only a few times. The chain has TRBV6-1 and TRBJ1-1, with D perhaps matching TRBD1 (6 bases). This CDR3 contains 17 residues. CDR1 is MNHNS and CDR2 is SASEGT in the germline V gene. The V end lost 0 bases, the J end lost 2 bases, and 16 bases lay between the germline ends. The CDR3 DNA is TGTGCCAGCAGTGAAGCCGAAGGACAGCCCGTAAACACTGAAGCTTTCTTT. It translates to CASSEAEGQPVNTEAFF.

The chain combines TRBV19 with TRBJ2-2, with TRBD1 matching over 8 bases. This CDR3 spans 15 amino acids. Per the germline V gene, CDR1 is LNHDA and CDR2 is SQIVND (reference sequence). V shed 4 bases, J shed 4 bases, and the junction held 5 bases outside the gene matches. CDR3 sequence (DNA): TGTGCCAGTAGTACCGGACAGGGCGGCACCGGGGAGCTGTTTTTT. This translates into CASSTGQGGTGELFF.

The V call is TRBV27, the J call TRBJ1-1, with D possibly being TRBD1 (5 bases). Germline CDR1 is MNHEY and CDR2 is SMNVEV (reference sequence). Trimming removed 7 bases at V and 2 bases at J, with 26 bases between. This CDR3 is built from 18 residues. CDR3 DNA sequence: TGTGCCAGCACCGGTTTAGGTGTGTACGGAGGGGACAACACTGAAGCTTTCTTT. Its translation is CASTGLGVYGGDNTEAFF.

This clone was observed a single time. V gene TRBV7-2 combines with J gene TRBJ1-2, with D unresolved. Trimming pared 1 base from V and 0 bases from J, leaving 15 bases between. Germline V gene lookup returns CDR1 SGHTA and CDR2 FQGNSA. The CDR3 has 17 amino acids. The CDR3 bases are TGTGCCAGCAGCTTAGAGGGCTCGGGTCCGCCTAACTATGGCTACACCTTC. This sequence encodes CASSLEGSGPPNYGYTF.

The V gene is TRBV7-9, the J gene TRBJ1-3; D gene ambiguous. V lost 7 bases, J lost 0 bases, and 10 bases lay in between. The CDR3 consists of 14 residues. Germline CDR1 is SEHNR and CDR2 is FQNEAQ (reference sequence). The CDR3 here is CASMIGSSGNTIYF. The CDR3 coding sequence is TGTGCCAGCATGATCGGGTCCTCTGGAAACACCATATATTTT. The full variable domain, with the rest looked up from reference TRBV7-9 and TRBJ1-3, is DTGVSQNPRHKITKRGQNVTFRCDPISEHNRLYWYRQTLGQGPEFLTYFQNEAQLEKSRLLSDRFSAERPKGSFSTLEIQRTEQGDSAMYLCASMIGSSGNTIYFGEGSWLTVV.

V usage is TRBV28 and J usage is TRBJ1-2; TRBD1 matches at 9 bases. The V gene end was trimmed by 7 bases and the J gene end by 8 bases; junction bases not matched to a gene: 20. CDR3 length equals 17 residues. CDR1 is MDHEN, CDR2 SYDVKM, per germline. CDR3 sequence: CASTSLSGTGISGGYTF. The CDR3 region has the DNA TGTGCCAGCACCTCCCTGTCCGGGACAGGGATTTCGGGGGGCTACACCTTC.

V usage is TRBV7-3 and J usage is TRBJ2-3, with TRBD1 matching over 7 bases. The CDR3 totals 15 residues. Germline assignment: CDR1 SGHTA and CDR2 FQGTGA. The V and J ends lost 5 bases and 0 bases, in that order; junction bases with no gene match: 5. In DNA, the CDR3 is TGTGCCAGCAGCCGAAACAGGGGAAGCACAGATACGCAGTATTTT. It specifies CASSRNRGSTDTQYF.

This clone was picked up a small number of times. The V call is TRBV2, the J call TRBJ1-2, with TRBD1 as a possible D gene (5 bases). V dropped 3 bases and J dropped 8 bases, with 22 bases sitting between them. The CDR3 sequence is 16 residues long. Germline values: CDR1 SNHLY, CDR2 FYNNEI. CDR3 DNA sequence: TGTGCCAGCAGTGAGGTCGGGACCGTCGGGGAGAGCGGCTACACCTTC. Translation: CASSEVGTVGESGYTF.

The J gene is TRBJ2-7, the V gene TRBV28; D is undetermined. There are 13 residues in the CDR3. Trimming left V 5 bases short and J 6 bases short, with 14 bases between. Germline CDR1 reads MDHEN; CDR2 reads SYDVKM. In DNA form, the CDR3 reads TGTGCCAGCAGTCTCATGACGCGGTTCGAGCAGTACTTC. It codes for CASSLMTRFEQYF.

The chain uses TRBV7-2 and TRBJ2-3, with 11 bases aligning to TRBD2. This CDR3 spans 15 amino acids. Per germline, CDR1 SGHTA and CDR2 FQGNSA. J was trimmed by 6 bases and V by 1 base; bases with no gene match: 3. The CDR3 region is CASSLEASGGDTQYF. The CDR3 bases are TGTGCCAGCAGCTTAGAGGCTAGCGGGGGGGATACGCAGTATTTT.

The rearrangement joins TRBV19 to TRBJ1-4; D is uncertain. Trimming stripped 5 bases from V and 4 bases from J, with 14 bases between. Germline V lookup: CDR1 LNHDA, CDR2 SQIVND (reference sequence). The CDR3 runs 15 residues. This CDR3 reads CASSPRVGFNEKLFF. The CDR3, as DNA: TGTGCCAGTAGTCCGCGGGTCGGCTTTAATGAAAAACTGTTTTTT.

V and J are TRBV6-4 and TRBJ2-7; TRBD1 matches at 8 bases. CDR1 is MRHNA and CDR2 is SNTAGT in the germline V gene. The V gene end was trimmed by 6 bases and the J gene end by 3 bases; junction bases not matched to a gene: 10. This CDR3 contains 15 residues. In DNA form, the CDR3 reads TGTGCCAGCAGACGGACAGGGAGAGGTTTCTACGAGCAGTACTTC. Protein product: CASRRTGRGFYEQYF.

The chain joins TRBV4-1 to TRBJ1-2; D is uncertain. Trimming stripped 0 bases from V and 9 bases from J, with 26 bases between. Germline CDR1 is MGHRA and CDR2 is YSYEKL. The CDR3 is made up of 18 amino acids. The CDR3 here is CASSQDSSSRAGGGSYTF. The CDR3 nucleotides are TGCGCCAGCAGCCAAGATTCCAGTTCCCGGGCCGGAGGTGGTAGCTACACCTTC.

There are a few counts of this clone. The CDR3 sequence is CASSSLGGSEQYF. CDR3 DNA: TGTGCCAGCAGTTCCCTAGGGGGGTCCGAGCAGTACTTC. The J gene is TRBJ2-7, the V gene TRBV6-6; the D call may be TRBD1 or TRBD2 (6 bases each). V lost 4 bases and J 6 bases, leaving 13 bases between the germline ends. This CDR3 region has 13 residues. The germline CDR1 and CDR2 sequences are MNHNY and SVGAGI (reference sequence).

This sequence joins TRBV9 and TRBJ2-3; TRBD1 might be the D (8 bases). V lost 4 bases and J lost 1, with 16 bases in between. This CDR3 has 16 amino acids. Germline V gene sequence: CDR1 SGDLS, CDR2 YYNGEE. In DNA form, the CDR3 reads TGTGCCAGCAGCCTCGGACAGGGAGGGGGCACAGATACGCAGTATTTT. It is translated as CASSLGQGGGTDTQYF. The entire variable domain, with the rest obtained from reference TRBV9 and TRBJ2-3, is as follows: DSGVTQTPKHLITATGQRVTLRCSPRSGDLSVYWYQQSLDQGLQFLIQYYNGEERAKGNILERFSAQQFPDLHSELNLSSLELGDSALYFCASSLGQGGGTDTQYFGPGTRLTVL.

This rearrangement joins TRBV7-6 to TRBJ1-5, with a tentative D call TRBD1 (6 bases). CDR1 is SGHVS and CDR2 is FNYEAQ in the germline V gene. This CDR3 has 15 residues. The V end was cut by 5 bases, the J end by 5 bases, with 16 bases between. CDR3: CASSRGGGGDQPQHF. The DNA for the CDR3 is TGTGCCAGCAGCAGAGGGGGAGGCGGGGATCAGCCCCAGCATTTT. Complete variable domain (other parts from reference TRBV7-6 and TRBJ1-5): GAGVSQSPRYKVTKRGQDVALRCDPISGHVSLYWYRQALGQGPEFLTYFNYEAQQDKSGLPNDRFSAERPEGSISTLTIQRTEQRDSAMYRCASSRGGGGDQPQHFGDGTRLSIL.

The genes are TRBV2 and TRBJ1-5, with 7 bases fitting TRBD1. The CDR3 extends over 16 amino acids. Trimming took 4 bases from V and 0 from J; bases not matched to a gene: 6. Germline V gives CDR1 SNHLY, CDR2 FYNNEI. The chain's CDR3 is CASSGQGPRSNQPQHF. CDR3 nucleotides: TGTGCCAGCAGTGGACAGGGACCCCGTAGCAATCAGCCCCAGCATTTT.

J is TRBJ2-7 and V is TRBV19, with TRBD1 as a possible D gene (6 bases). This CDR3 has 13 residues. The germline V gene has CDR1 LNHDA and CDR2 SQIVND (reference sequence). The germline V and J ends were trimmed by 8 bases and 1 base, with 12 bases remaining between them. The CDR3 is CASQDRTSYEQYF. The CDR3 nucleotides read TGTGCCAGTCAAGACAGGACTTCCTACGAGCAGTACTTC.

This clone was observed a few times. The chain combines TRBV11-3 with TRBJ2-2, with TRBD1 matching over 8 bases. V was clipped by 4 bases and J by 6 bases; unmatched bases: 7. In germline, CDR1 is SGHNT, CDR2 YENEEA. The length of the CDR3 is 15 residues. The CDR3 loop is CASSSGTGLSGELFF. The CDR3 region has the DNA TGTGCCAGCAGCTCCGGGACAGGCCTATCCGGGGAGCTGTTTTTT. Full variable domain (rest looked up from reference TRBV11-3 and TRBJ2-2): EAGVVQSPRYKIIEKKQPVAFWCNPISGHNTLYWYLQNLGQGPELLIRYENEEAVDDSQLPKDRFSAERLKGVDSTLKIQPAELGDSAVYLCASSSGTGLSGELFFGEGSRLTVL.

This chain connects TRBV4-1 to TRBJ1-1; D perhaps matches TRBD1 (6 bases). Germline V gene sequence: CDR1 MGHRA, CDR2 YSYEKL. The CDR3 is 17 residues long. V gave up 0 bases and J gave up 0 bases, with 14 bases separating them. The CDR3 DNA reads as TGCGCCAGCAGCCAAGATCCCATAGGGGGAATGAACACTGAAGCTTTCTTT. Translating gives CASSQDPIGGMNTEAFF.